The source of this T cell receptor beta chain is a study of T cells after yellow fever vaccination. Study-wide findings and caveats: Reappearance after the booster was observed for most primary-vaccination clones (96% CD4, almost 90% CD8). Repertoires sorted by FACS could include abundant clonotypes that are contaminants from the bulk population.

This clonotype was observed a few times. The antigen remains unidentified. The CDR3 spans 13 residues. Germline CDR1 reads SEHNR; CDR2 reads FQNEAQ (reference sequence). With 11 bases removed from V and 7 bases from J, the gap between germline ends came to 18 bases. One entry per CDR3 protein results from TCRdb running MiXCR on the 5' RACE reads. The sample yields about 500,000 distinct CDR3 sequences, 17% seen once. Here the sequenced sample was PBMCs, taken roughly 5 days after the first yellow fever vaccination. V is TRBV7-9 and J is TRBJ2-1; D is perhaps TRBD1 or TRBD2 (5 bases each). This TCR was recovered from a man younger than 30 who received the YFV17D yellow fever vaccine. The CDR3 nucleotides read TGTGCCGCCCGGGACGGGCATTGGAATGAGCAGTTCTTC. Its translation is CAARDGHWNEQFF.